The rows below give T cell receptor beta chains drawn from one sample of a study of beta chain features in type 1 diabetes. This table comes from immunoSEQ multiplex PCR, and its TCRdb copy is limited to in-frame clones, with some not included. Seen here are approximately 150,000 clones, about 12% observed once, and the top ten hold 1.3%. Material for sequencing was central memory CD4+ T cells from blood. These receptors were collected from a man aged 18 to 35 with type 1 diabetes. Both conserved end residues are part of each CDR3.

CDR3,V
CASSSRGTGNTIYF,TRBV6-5
CASGKDTSYGYTF,TRBV4-2
CASSAGHRENSPLHF,TRBV2
CASSEGVAGGSYNSPLHF,TRBV6-1
CASSYRGGDIQYF,TRBV6-5
CSVREGAVEAFF,TRBV29-1
CASTQDGGYEETQYF,TRBV5-1
CASTRVPRGYTF,TRBV14
CASSQDLAGAYNEQFF,TRBV4-2
CASSPRETQYF,TRBV18
CASSPIGITNEKLFF,TRBV7-9
CASQENSNQPQHF,TRBV6-6
CSVDLFIGGRYNEQFF,TRBV29-1
CASLRDTYQETQYF,TRBV2
CASSTGQGEETQYF,TRBV21-1
CASSVGTSGAQADTQYF,TRBV9
CASMTNTEAFF,TRBV2
CASTGLLAETQYF,TRBV2
CASSSIYEQFF,TRBV19
CASSLPGDRGANEQFF,TRBV14
CSVVGDGGDEQYF,TRBV29-1
CASSPSRDRVYEQYF,TRBV7-2
CASRFLQGPGETQYF,TRBV7-8
CASSGTVNTGELFF,TRBV28
CASSSQGVNGDYTF,TRBV5-1
CATQGFVGEQYF,TRBV27
CASQRQDYGYTF,TRBV28
CASSEGQGVFNEQFF,TRBV11-1
CASSPRQSDDSPLHF,TRBV18
CASNREGAQAFF,TRBV2
CASSQGTGSRYF,TRBV4-2
CASRRGQYEQYF,TRBV5-1
CASSQGRDRPGGNEQFF,TRBV4-1
CASSLVPSNSEQYF,TRBV7-2
CASSSDGGHTQYF,TRBV6-5
CASSRGDIYGYTF,TRBV6-5
CAAIRDSGTEAFF,TRBV6-1
CASSLDGLNEQFF,TRBV5-4
CASSSTGGEETQYF,TRBV5-6
CASSLDQGGSQPQHF,TRBV7-2
CASSSSLGTLNTEAFF,TRBV6-6